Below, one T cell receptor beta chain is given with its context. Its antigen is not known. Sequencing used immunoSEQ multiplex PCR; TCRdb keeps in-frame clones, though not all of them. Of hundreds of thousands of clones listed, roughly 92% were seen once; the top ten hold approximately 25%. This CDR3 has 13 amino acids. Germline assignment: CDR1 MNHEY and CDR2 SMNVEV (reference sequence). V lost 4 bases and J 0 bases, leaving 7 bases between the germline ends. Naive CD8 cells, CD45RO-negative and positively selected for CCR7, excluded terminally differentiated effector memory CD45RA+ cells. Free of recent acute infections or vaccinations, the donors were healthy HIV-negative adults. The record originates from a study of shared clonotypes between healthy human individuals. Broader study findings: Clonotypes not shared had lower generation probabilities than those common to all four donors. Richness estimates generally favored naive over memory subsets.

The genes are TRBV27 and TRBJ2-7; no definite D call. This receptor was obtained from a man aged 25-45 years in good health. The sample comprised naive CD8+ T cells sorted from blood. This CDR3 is CASSSLLSYEQYF. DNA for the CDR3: TGTGCCAGCAGTTCCCTTCTCTCCTACGAGCAGTACTTC.